This entry lists 24 T cell receptor beta chains sequenced from one sample in a study of beta chain features in type 1 diabetes. The entirety of the isolated RNA underwent reverse transcription, so expressed TCRB transcripts were sequenced. Only in-frame clones appear in the TCRdb table, and some are missing; sequencing was by immunoSEQ multiplex PCR. The table shows around 180,000 clones, with less than 15% occurring only once. Sequenced: central memory CD4+ T cells from blood. All receptors derive from a woman under 30 in good health.

This clone was observed a few times. The rearrangement links TRBV9 to TRBJ2-1; TRBD2 agrees at 13 bases. The CDR3 length is 17 residues. Germline lookup yields CDR1 SGDLS and CDR2 YYNGEE. The V and J ends lost 2 bases and 4 bases, in that order; junction bases with no gene match: 6. CDR3 DNA: TGTGCCAGCAGCGTGGGATTGGGACTAGCGGGGTACAATGAGCAGTTCTTC. Translating gives CASSVGLGLAGYNEQFF.

This clone was observed a few times. The J gene is TRBJ1-4, the V gene TRBV29-1; 9 nucleotides agree with TRBD1. V gave up 4 bases and J gave up 13 bases; unmatched junction bases: 7. CDR1 and CDR2 (germline): SQVTM, ANQGSEA. This CDR3 is built from 12 residues. CDR3 in DNA: TGCAGCGTTGGAGGACAGGGGAAGCTACTGTTTTTT. It translates to CSVGGQGKLLFF. The entire variable domain, with the rest obtained from reference TRBV29-1 and TRBJ1-4, is as follows: SAVISQKPSRDICQRGTSLTIQCQVDSQVTMMFWYRQQPGQSLTLIATANQGSEATYESGFVIDKFPISRPNLTFSTLTVSNMSPEDSSIYLCSVGGQGKLLFFGSGTQLSVL.

Only a few counts were recorded for this clone. The chain uses TRBV11-3 and TRBJ2-3; no firm D call. Germline CDR1 and CDR2: SGHNT and YENEEA. V was clipped by 1 base and J by 0 bases, with 8 bases between them. The CDR3 sequence is 15 residues long. CDR3: CASSLGVASTDTQYF. CDR3 in DNA: TGTGCCAGCAGCTTAGGCGTAGCTAGCACAGATACGCAGTATTTT.

The chain combines TRBV5-1 with TRBJ2-1, with D tentatively TRBD1 (5 bases). The V end lost 3 bases, the J end lost 5 bases, and 9 bases lay between the germline ends. The CDR3 length is 13 residues. Germline V gene lookup returns CDR1 SGHRS and CDR2 YFSETQ. CDR3 coding DNA: TGCGCCAGCAGCTCCAGGGTGGACAATGAGCAGTTCTTC. It is translated as CASSSRVDNEQFF.

The chain is built from TRBV18 and TRBJ1-2; 9 positions match TRBD1. This CDR3 is built from 14 residues. Trimming removed 6 bases from V and 5 bases from J; junction bases left unmatched: 7. The germline V gene has CDR1 KGHSH and CDR2 LQKENI. CDR3: CASSRDRDVYGYTF. The CDR3, as DNA: TGTGCCAGCTCCCGGGACAGGGACGTTTATGGCTACACCTTC.

In this sample, this clone turned up a few times. Other DNA sequences in the sample encode the same CDR3. J is TRBJ1-2 and V is TRBV4-3; TRBD1 might be the D (5 bases). Germline values: CDR1 LGHNA, CDR2 YSLEER. With 0 bases removed from V and 4 bases from J, the gap between germline ends came to 9 bases. This CDR3 has 14 residues. In DNA, the CDR3 is TGCGCCAGCAGCCAAGACAGGGTTGGCTATGGCTACACCTTC. Protein: CASSQDRVGYGYTF.

The chain is built from TRBV7-2 and TRBJ2-1; TRBD1 is a possible D gene (5 bases). The CDR3 extends over 12 amino acids. V dropped 5 bases and J dropped 10 bases, with 12 bases sitting between them. Per germline, CDR1 SGHTA and CDR2 FQGNSA. This CDR3 reads CASSADSGEQFF. DNA of the CDR3: TGTGCCAGCAGCGCAGACAGTGGGGAGCAGTTCTTC.

This clone was observed a few times. The rearrangement joins TRBV30 to TRBJ1-2; 11 nucleotides line up with TRBD1. Unmatched junction bases numbered 5, after V lost 0 bases and J lost 5 bases. The CDR3 totals 15 residues. Germline loops: CDR1 GTSNPN, CDR2 SVGIG (reference sequence). CDR3 loop: CAWSVRDRGKYGYTF. The CDR3 DNA reads TGTGCCTGGAGTGTACGGGACAGGGGGAAGTATGGCTACACCTTC.

This clone was detected only a few times. This chain uses TRBV30 with TRBJ1-1; D not certain. V was pared by 3 bases and J by 7 bases, with 9 bases between. Germline CDR1 and CDR2: GTSNPN and SVGIG (reference sequence). This CDR3 has 11 residues. This CDR3 is CAWRGRHEAFF. As DNA, the CDR3 is TGTGCCTGGAGAGGGAGGCATGAAGCTTTCTTT.

The chain employs TRBV23-1 and TRBJ2-2; TRBD1 aligns across 7 bases. TRBV23-1 is annotated as an ORF whose role is uncertain. With V trimmed by 0 bases and J by 1 base, 5 bases remained unmatched. This CDR3 is built from 17 residues. The CDR3 DNA reads as TGCGCCAGCAGTCAATCGCACAGGGGAAAGAACACCGGGGAGCTGTTTTTT. It encodes CASSQSHRGKNTGELFF.

The rearrangement joins TRBV7-2 to TRBJ1-1; TRBD1 might be the D (5 bases). Between the trimmed V and J ends, which lost 4 bases and 7 bases, there was a span of 10 bases. The germline gives CDR1 SGHTA, CDR2 FQGNSA. This CDR3 comprises 12 residues. CDR3 in amino acids: CASSSGTYEAFF. CDR3 DNA: TGTGCCAGCAGCTCCGGGACTTATGAAGCTTTCTTT.

This clone was observed a handful of times. The chain joins TRBV28 to TRBJ2-5, with a possible D match to TRBD1 (7 bases). Germline values: CDR1 MDHEN, CDR2 SYDVKM. CDR3 size: 13 residues. With 6 bases removed from V and 1 base from J, the gap between germline ends came to 9 bases. CDR3 sequence: CASSQGGQETQYF. For the CDR3, the DNA is TGTGCCAGCAGCCAGGGGGGCCAAGAGACCCAGTACTTC.

This chain connects TRBV5-1 to TRBJ2-1; TRBD1 is a possible D gene (6 bases). Trimming took 4 bases from V and 4 from J, leaving 15 bases between them. The CDR3 consists of 15 residues. Germline values: CDR1 SGHRS, CDR2 YFSETQ. CDR3 protein: CASSPRVRGYNEQFF. The CDR3 coding sequence is TGCGCCAGCAGCCCCCGTGTCAGGGGATACAATGAGCAGTTCTTC.

This clone was observed a few times. V usage is TRBV5-1 and J usage is TRBJ2-5; maybe TRBD1 (5 bases). V gave up 0 bases and J gave up 1 base, with 10 bases separating them. CDR1 and CDR2 (germline): SGHRS, YFSETQ. This CDR3 region has 15 residues. The CDR3 protein is CASSLVSDSQETQYF. In DNA form, the CDR3 reads TGCGCCAGCAGCTTGGTCTCCGACAGCCAAGAGACCCAGTACTTC.

The table lists this clone with a few counts. The chain carries TRBV5-1 and TRBJ2-1; TRBD1 matches 8 bases. There are 14 residues in the CDR3. Germline trimming cut 3 bases from V and 7 bases from J; bases unmatched to any gene: 6. Germline loops: CDR1 SGHRS, CDR2 YFSETQ. The CDR3: CASSWGQVGNEQFF. In nucleotides, the CDR3 is TGCGCCAGCAGCTGGGGACAGGTCGGTAATGAGCAGTTCTTC.

This chain joins TRBV29-1 and TRBJ1-4, with D possibly being TRBD1 (6 bases). Germline V gene data show CDR1 as SQVTM and CDR2 as ANQGSEA. This CDR3 has 13 amino acids. Trimming shortened V by 4 bases and J by 5 bases, and 11 bases separated the two germline ends. As DNA, the CDR3 is TGCAGCGTTGGGGGGGGCGGGAATGAAAAACTGTTTTTT. It is translated as CSVGGGGNEKLFF.

V and J are TRBV27 and TRBJ2-1; 12 bases match TRBD2. CDR1 MNHEY and CDR2 SMNVEV come from the germline V gene (reference sequence). Germline trimming cut 6 bases from V and 5 bases from J; bases unmatched to any gene: 5. CDR3 length: 15 residues. The CDR3 here is CASSGLAGRHNEQFF. CDR3 nucleotides: TGTGCCAGCAGCGGACTAGCGGGACGGCACAATGAGCAGTTCTTC.

This clone was counted a few times. The chain joins TRBV5-6 to TRBJ2-7; D perhaps matches TRBD2 (5 bases). This CDR3 has 15 amino acids. Germline CDR1 SGHDT, CDR2 YYEEEE. Trimming took 1 base from V and 2 from J, leaving 13 bases between them. The CDR3 region is CASSLKLGRPYEQYF. The CDR3 region has the DNA TGTGCCAGCAGCTTGAAACTAGGCCGTCCCTACGAGCAGTACTTC.

J is TRBJ2-7 and V is TRBV28; TRBD1 might be the D (6 bases). Trimming took 7 bases from V and 5 from J, leaving 21 bases between them. Germline V lookup: CDR1 MDHEN, CDR2 SYDVKM. The CDR3 is made up of 15 amino acids. The CDR3 loop is CASTPAGDSTHEQYF. The DNA for the CDR3 is TGTGCCAGCACCCCGGCAGGGGATTCGACCCACGAGCAGTACTTC.

In this sample, this clone turned up a few times. The rearrangement uses TRBV27 and TRBJ1-5; 7 nucleotides match TRBD1. J was trimmed by 1 base and V by 4 bases; bases with no gene match: 16. The CDR3 sequence is 19 residues long. Germline values: CDR1 MNHEY, CDR2 SMNVEV (reference sequence). Here the CDR3 DNA reads TGTGCCAGCAGTTCGATCAATAACAGGGGAACGGGGAGCAATCAGCCCCAGCATTTT. Amino acid sequence: CASSSINNRGTGSNQPQHF.

CDR3 bases: TGTGCCAGCAGCGTACAGGGCAGATCACCCCTCCACTTT. It encodes CASSVQGRSPLHF. V and J are TRBV7-9 and TRBJ1-6; possibly TRBD1 for D (6 bases). Per germline, CDR1 SEHNR and CDR2 FQNEAQ (reference sequence). The CDR3 consists of 13 residues. The V end was cut by 5 bases, the J end by 10 bases, with 12 bases between.

The rearrangement joins TRBV19 to TRBJ2-7; TRBD1 matches at 9 bases. The CDR3 extends over 14 amino acids. The germline CDR1 and CDR2 sequences are LNHDA and SQIVND (reference sequence). The V and J ends lost 8 bases and 2 bases, in that order; junction bases with no gene match: 7. The CDR3 protein is CASSVGTGTYEQYF. In DNA, the CDR3 is TGTGCCAGTTCGGTGGGGACAGGGACCTACGAGCAGTACTTC.

The chain employs TRBV30 and TRBJ2-7, with TRBD2 identical over 8 bases. V gave up 4 bases and J gave up 1 base; unmatched junction bases: 12. The germline V gene encodes CDR1 GTSNPN and CDR2 SVGIG (reference sequence). The CDR3 covers 16 residues. CDR3 amino acids: CAWNPRSGRRSYEQYF. CDR3 nucleotide sequence: TGTGCCTGGAACCCTCGGAGCGGGAGACGTTCCTACGAGCAGTACTTC.

In its sample, this clone was seen a few times. The chain joins TRBV15 to TRBJ2-7; 9 bases agree with TRBD2. CDR1 and CDR2 from the germline V gene are LNHNV and YYDKDF (reference sequence). V gave up 6 bases and J gave up 2 bases; unmatched junction bases: 5. The CDR3 totals 14 residues. CDR3 nucleotide sequence: TGTGCCACCAGGACGCGGGAGGGGACCTACGAGCAGTACTTC. Its translation is CATRTREGTYEQYF.